Here is one T cell receptor beta chain with its context. The antigen is undetermined. The study sequenced cultured CD4+ T cell DNA using the Oncomine TCR Beta short-read assay. One entry per CDR3 protein results from TCRdb running MiXCR on the PCR reads. The table lists approximately 18,000 distinct CDR3 sequences, roughly 48% of them singletons, with roughly a fifth in the top ten. Described time point: late sampling 161 to 241 days after vaccination in a few convalescent patients. Treatment defined: roughly 10-day PBMC culture with coronavirus spike peptide pools or control peptides (ViraFEST assay). The data are from a study of vaccination and CD4 T cells after COVID-19. Material: CD4+ T cells from blood, cultured in vitro, obtained about 7 months after SARS-CoV-2 vaccination. This TCR was recovered from a human donor who had recovered from COVID-19.

CDR3 DNA sequence: TGCAGTGACCCACAGGGTCTTCAAGAGACCCAGTACTTC. Translating gives CSDPQGLQETQYF. This chain joins TRBV20-1 and TRBJ2-5; tentative D call: TRBD1 (6 bases). The CDR3 consists of 13 residues. Germline CDR1 DFQATT, CDR2 SNEGSKA (reference sequence). V lost 7 bases and J lost 2, with 14 bases in between.